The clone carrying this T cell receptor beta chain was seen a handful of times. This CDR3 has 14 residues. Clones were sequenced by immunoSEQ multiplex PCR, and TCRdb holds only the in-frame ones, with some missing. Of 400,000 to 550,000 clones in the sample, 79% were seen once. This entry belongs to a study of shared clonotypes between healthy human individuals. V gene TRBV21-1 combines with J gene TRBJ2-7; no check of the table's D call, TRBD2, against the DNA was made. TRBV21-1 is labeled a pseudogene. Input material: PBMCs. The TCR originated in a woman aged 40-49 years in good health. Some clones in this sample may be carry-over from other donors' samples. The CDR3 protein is CASIPTSDSYEQYF. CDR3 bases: TGTGCCAGCATCCCGACTAGCGACTCCTACGAGCAGTACTTC.